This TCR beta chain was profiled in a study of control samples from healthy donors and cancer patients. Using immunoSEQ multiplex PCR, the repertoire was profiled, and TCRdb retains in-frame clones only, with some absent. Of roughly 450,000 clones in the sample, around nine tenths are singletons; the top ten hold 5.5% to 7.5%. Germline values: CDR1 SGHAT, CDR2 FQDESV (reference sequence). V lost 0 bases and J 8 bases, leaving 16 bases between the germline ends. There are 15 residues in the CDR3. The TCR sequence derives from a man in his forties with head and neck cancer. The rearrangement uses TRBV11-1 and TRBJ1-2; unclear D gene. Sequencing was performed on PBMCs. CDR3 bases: TGTGCCAGCAGCTTAGCAGACGGAGAGATCCAAGGCTACACCTTC. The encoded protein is CASSLADGEIQGYTF.